This T cell receptor beta chain stems from a study of CD8 T cells in Susac syndrome. The TEMRA cells underwent FACS enrichment, while the CD8+ and CD4+ T cells underwent negative isolation. J was trimmed by 5 bases and V by 7 bases; bases with no gene match: 5. Looked up from germline, CDR1 is MNHEY and CDR2 is SMNVEV (reference sequence). The CDR3 extends over 14 amino acids. Reverse transcription of about 0.5 to 1 ug RNA used random hexamers. One entry per CDR3 protein, called by TCRdb with MiXCR from the immunoSEQ multiplex PCR reads. The table has some 260,000 distinct CDR3 sequences, around 83% seen once.

This TCR was sampled from a human donor with multiple sclerosis. Sequenced material: CD8+ T cells from PBMCs. This chain links TRBV27 with TRBJ2-1; 10 bases agree with TRBD2. CDR3 region: CASNPGLANNEQFF. The CDR3 region has the DNA TGTGCCAGCAATCCGGGACTAGCGAACAATGAGCAGTTCTTC.